These 5 T cell receptor beta chains were sequenced from one sample in a study. One entry per CDR3 protein, called by TCRdb with MiXCR from the 5' RACE reads. The table lists 50,000 to 80,000 distinct CDR3 sequences, approximately 23% of them singletons. Source material: memory CD4+ T cells sorted from a lymph node. Specified subset: memory CD4+ T cells, CD4+CD45RO+CD25-. The source of these receptors is a female donor with breast cancer.

The chain has TRBV10-3 and TRBJ1-5; D not resolved. The V and J ends lost 4 bases and 0 bases respectively, with 10 bases between them. The V gene's germline CDR1 is ENHRY and CDR2 SYGVKD. This CDR3 has 15 residues. This chain's CDR3 is CAISGNLSSNQPQHF. The DNA for the CDR3 is TGTGCCATCAGTGGGAACTTATCTAGCAATCAGCCCCAGCATTTT.

This clonotype was seen more than once but under ten times. The chain is built from TRBV19 and TRBJ2-1; D is unclear. CDR1 LNHDA and CDR2 SQIVND come from the germline V gene (reference sequence). The CDR3 extends over 15 amino acids. V lost 3 bases, J lost 1 base, and 10 bases lay in between. CDR3 in DNA: TGTGCCAGTAGTATTAGGGTGGAATCCTACAATGAGCAGTTCTTC. Translating gives CASSIRVESYNEQFF.

This clonotype was found many times. The chain employs TRBV12-3 or TRBV12-4 and TRBJ2-1; D is perhaps TRBD2 (6 bases). Trimming left V 5 bases short and J 9 bases short, with 11 bases between. The CDR3 runs to 12 residues. CDR3 region: CASSQRESEQFF. The CDR3, as DNA: TGTGCCAGCAGTCAACGGGAGAGTGAGCAGTTCTTC.

The J gene is TRBJ2-2, the V gene TRBV2, with D unclear. Trimming shortened V by 6 bases and J by 0 bases, and 11 bases separated the two germline ends. The CDR3 extends over 15 amino acids. In germline, CDR1 is SNHLY, CDR2 FYNNEI. CDR3 in DNA: TGTGCCAGCAGCCCCTTTGACTCGAACACCGGGGAGCTGTTTTTT. This codes for CASSPFDSNTGELFF. Using reference TRBV2 and TRBJ2-2 for the parts outside the CDR3, the full variable domain is EPEVTQTPSHQVTQMGQEVILRCVPISNHLYFYWYRQILGQKVEFLVSFYNNEISEKSEIFDDQFSVERPDGSNFTLKIRSTKLEDSAMYFCASSPFDSNTGELFFGEGSRLTVL.

The sample holds a few counts of this clonotype. The CDR3 nucleotides are TGTGCCGCCTCTCTAGCGAGTAGCACAGATACGCAGTATTTT. Translation gives CAASLASSTDTQYF. The rearrangement links TRBV7-2 to TRBJ2-3; weak D call: TRBD2 (6 bases). The CDR3 has 14 amino acids. V was shortened by 11 bases and J by 0 bases, with 15 bases between the two germline ends. CDR1 and CDR2 (germline): SGHTA, FQGNSA.